A selection of T cell receptor beta chains follows, all from one sample in a study of blood T cell repertoires in COVID-19. TCRdb keeps only in-frame clones here, not all; method: immunoSEQ multiplex PCR. The sample contains about 300,000 clones, about 89% of which appear only once. Sequenced material: peripheral blood. These receptor sequences come from a man in his forties with acute or convalescent COVID-19. CDR3s include the opening cysteine and the closing phenylalanine or tryptophan. The order of the fields is J gene, V gene, CDR3 protein.

j_gene: TRBJ1-1
v_gene: TRBV3-1/TRBV3-2
CDR3aa: CASSQGGRGAFF

j_gene: TRBJ1-3
v_gene: TRBV19
CDR3aa: CASRQGVVGGNTIYF

j_gene: TRBJ1-1
v_gene: TRBV9
CDR3aa: CASSQLTGAMNTEAFF

j_gene: TRBJ1-2
v_gene: TRBV24-1
CDR3aa: CATSSTGNSGGYTF

j_gene: TRBJ2-1
v_gene: TRBV19
CDR3aa: CASSPRDRGFGGTNEQFF

j_gene: TRBJ1-2
v_gene: TRBV14
CDR3aa: CASSQVIQGVGYTF

j_gene: TRBJ1-1
v_gene: TRBV5-6
CDR3aa: CASSLGTSNTEAFF

j_gene: TRBJ2-7
v_gene: TRBV10-2
CDR3aa: CASRRPDSYEQYF

j_gene: TRBJ2-2
v_gene: TRBV15
CDR3aa: CATSRDGGANTGELFF

j_gene: TRBJ2-7
v_gene: TRBV29-1
CDR3aa: CSVELAGVEQYF

j_gene: TRBJ2-4
v_gene: TRBV19
CDR3aa: CASSIEGTGNIQYF

j_gene: TRBJ2-5
v_gene: TRBV6-6
CDR3aa: CATTQRGKGETQYF

j_gene: TRBJ1-4
v_gene: TRBV5-4
CDR3aa: CASSEGGDEKLFF

j_gene: TRBJ1-1
v_gene: TRBV6-2/TRBV6-3
CDR3aa: CASSWRLANTEAFF

j_gene: TRBJ2-4
v_gene: TRBV3-1/TRBV3-2
CDR3aa: CASSYLAENIQYF

j_gene: TRBJ1-1
v_gene: TRBV27
CDR3aa: CASGNTGGQWVAFF

j_gene: TRBJ2-5
v_gene: TRBV4-2
CDR3aa: CASSPGETQYF

j_gene: TRBJ1-3
v_gene: TRBV30
CDR3aa: CAWSITGGRNTIYF

j_gene: TRBJ1-5
v_gene: TRBV3-1/TRBV3-2
CDR3aa: CASSPGQGSNQPQHF

j_gene: TRBJ1-6
v_gene: TRBV6-5
CDR3aa: CASSSTRQGYNSPLHF

j_gene: TRBJ2-1
v_gene: TRBV24-1
CDR3aa: CATSDSSYNEQFF

j_gene: TRBJ1-2
v_gene: TRBV6-7
CDR3aa: CASRTDKGGYTF

j_gene: TRBJ1-1
v_gene: TRBV12-3/TRBV12-4
CDR3aa: CASSVAGGTEAFF

j_gene: TRBJ1-6
v_gene: TRBV9
CDR3aa: CASSVGVQALNSPLHF

j_gene: TRBJ2-1
v_gene: TRBV7-3
CDR3aa: CASSLRPSGGHNEQFF

j_gene: TRBJ1-2
v_gene: TRBV24-1
CDR3aa: CATSRGGVREDGYTF

j_gene: TRBJ2-6
v_gene: TRBV27
CDR3aa: CASSWLGQGYSGANVLTF

j_gene: TRBJ2-1
v_gene: TRBV24-1
CDR3aa: CATSDVTGGAPFSYNEQFF

j_gene: TRBJ1-1
v_gene: TRBV10-3
CDR3aa: CAISENLQGRFEAFF

j_gene: TRBJ2-7
v_gene: TRBV5-1
CDR3aa: CASSSGQANEQYF

j_gene: TRBJ2-7
v_gene: TRBV15
CDR3aa: CATSRGVVDEQYF

j_gene: TRBJ1-2
v_gene: TRBV6-1
CDR3aa: CASSEGGQGYYGYTF

j_gene: TRBJ1-3
v_gene: TRBV7-6
CDR3aa: CASSSDGISGNTIYF

j_gene: TRBJ1-1
v_gene: TRBV15
CDR3aa: CATSTADRANTEAFF

j_gene: TRBJ2-7
v_gene: TRBV19
CDR3aa: CASGGAGVYEQYF

j_gene: TRBJ2-2
v_gene: TRBV10-1
CDR3aa: CASRATTNTGELFF

j_gene: TRBJ1-3
v_gene: TRBV6-2/TRBV6-3
CDR3aa: CASSLGLGSGNTIYF

j_gene: TRBJ1-6
v_gene: TRBV6-4
CDR3aa: CASAGELHF

j_gene: TRBJ1-1
v_gene: TRBV10-2
CDR3aa: CASSESRSGAFF

j_gene: TRBJ2-2
v_gene: TRBV2
CDR3aa: CASSLSGGANGELFF

j_gene: TRBJ1-1
v_gene: TRBV30
CDR3aa: CAWGQGTNTEAFF

j_gene: TRBJ1-5
v_gene: TRBV9
CDR3aa: CASSFGMNQPQHF

j_gene: TRBJ2-1
v_gene: TRBV29-1
CDR3aa: CSVGTDTYNEQFF

j_gene: TRBJ2-1
v_gene: TRBV27
CDR3aa: CASSKAGPYNEQFF

j_gene: TRBJ2-6
v_gene: TRBV10-3
CDR3aa: CAISDTGGANVLTF

j_gene: TRBJ2-7
v_gene: TRBV7-9
CDR3aa: CASSSTDRSYEQYF

j_gene: TRBJ1-2
v_gene: TRBV6-5
CDR3aa: CASRRPDSGNNGYTF

j_gene: TRBJ1-1
v_gene: TRBV5-1
CDR3aa: CASRTGPLTEAFF

j_gene: TRBJ2-7
v_gene: TRBV10-3
CDR3aa: CAIRGQEIGEQYF

j_gene: TRBJ1-2
v_gene: TRBV2
CDR3aa: CASGGNYGYTF

j_gene: TRBJ1-2
v_gene: TRBV5-4
CDR3aa: CASSFPGYGYTF

j_gene: TRBJ2-7
v_gene: TRBV30
CDR3aa: CAWSVRTGTPSDF

j_gene: TRBJ1-5
v_gene: TRBV20-1
CDR3aa: CSASTGGRSNQPQHF

j_gene: TRBJ2-1
v_gene: TRBV19
CDR3aa: CASSISRLAGRSSYNEQFF

j_gene: TRBJ1-5
v_gene: TRBV30
CDR3aa: CAWSFGGINQPQHF

j_gene: TRBJ1-2
v_gene: TRBV19
CDR3aa: CASTSFGTDYGYTF

j_gene: TRBJ2-7
v_gene: TRBV11-2
CDR3aa: CASSYPHGESYEQYF

j_gene: TRBJ1-1
v_gene: TRBV11-2
CDR3aa: CASSLVQNTEAFF

j_gene: TRBJ2-1
v_gene: TRBV2
CDR3aa: CASSDGTANEQFF